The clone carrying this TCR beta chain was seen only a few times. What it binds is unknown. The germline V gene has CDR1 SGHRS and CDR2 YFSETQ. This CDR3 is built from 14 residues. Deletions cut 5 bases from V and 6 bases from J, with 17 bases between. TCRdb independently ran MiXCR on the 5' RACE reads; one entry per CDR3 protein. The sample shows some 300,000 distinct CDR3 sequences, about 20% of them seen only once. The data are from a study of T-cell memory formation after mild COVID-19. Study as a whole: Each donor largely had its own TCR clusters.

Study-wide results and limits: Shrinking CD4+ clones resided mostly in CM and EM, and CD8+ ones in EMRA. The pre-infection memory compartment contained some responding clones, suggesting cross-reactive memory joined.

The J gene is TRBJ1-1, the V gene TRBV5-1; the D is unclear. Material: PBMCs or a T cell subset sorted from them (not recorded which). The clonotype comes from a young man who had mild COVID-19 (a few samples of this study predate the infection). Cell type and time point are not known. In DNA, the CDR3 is TGCGCCAGCAGTCATGGACGGGAGGTGGCTGAAGCTTTCTTT. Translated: CASSHGREVAEAFF.